A selection of T cell receptor beta chains follows, all from one sample in a study of OX40 agonist ivuxolimab in advanced cancers. The assay was immunoSEQ multiplex PCR, and TCRdb's table has in-frame clones only and misses some. There are about 81,000 clones in the sample; 90% to 95% occur only once, and roughly 13% lies in the top ten. The sequencing here drew on CD4+ or CD8+ T cells sorted from blood, taken in a trial of the OX40 agonist ivuxolimab. Every receptor here comes from an adult with an advanced solid tumor such as melanoma, head and neck, liver or kidney cancer. CDR3s include the opening cysteine and the closing phenylalanine or tryptophan. The D gene is left open where the match is weak. Clone size is shown for a subset of rows, as once, few, many or a class of expanded clone.

cdr3_length: 15
j_call: TRBJ2-1
d_call: .
v_call: TRBV7-8
clone_size: .
cdr3_nt: TGTGCCAGCAGCTTAGATGTGGGGCAGGGGAATGAGCAGTTCTTC
cdr3_aa: CASSLDVGQGNEQFF

cdr3_length: 17
j_call: TRBJ1-1
d_call: TRBD1
v_call: TRBV19
clone_size: .
cdr3_nt: TGTGCCAGTAGTATTAGTTCCTATATAGGACAGGGATATGAAGCTTTCTTT
cdr3_aa: CASSISSYIGQGYEAFF

cdr3_length: 14
j_call: TRBJ2-7
d_call: TRBD1
v_call: TRBV19
clone_size: .
cdr3_nt: TGTGCCACCCTACCGCGGGCAGGGGGCGGCGAGCAGTACTTC
cdr3_aa: CATLPRAGGGEQYF

cdr3_length: 14
j_call: TRBJ2-7
d_call: .
v_call: TRBV15
clone_size: .
cdr3_nt: TGTGCCACCAGCAGAACGGACAGAGACTACGAGCAGTACTTC
cdr3_aa: CATSRTDRDYEQYF

cdr3_length: 13
j_call: TRBJ2-5
d_call: .
v_call: TRBV9
clone_size: .
cdr3_nt: TGTGCCAGCAGCGTAGCGGGAAGCGAGACCCAGTACTTC
cdr3_aa: CASSVAGSETQYF

cdr3_length: 16
j_call: TRBJ1-4
d_call: .
v_call: TRBV10-3
clone_size: .
cdr3_nt: TGTGCCATCAGTGTGGGCAGGCCCTCCGTTGGGGAAAAACTGTTTTTT
cdr3_aa: CAISVGRPSVGEKLFF

cdr3_length: 13
j_call: TRBJ1-2
d_call: .
v_call: TRBV27
clone_size: .
cdr3_nt: TGTGCCAGCAGTTTAGAGGGCGTCCATGGCTACACCTTC
cdr3_aa: CASSLEGVHGYTF

cdr3_length: 15
j_call: TRBJ2-7
d_call: .
v_call: TRBV25-1
clone_size: once
cdr3_nt: TGTGCCAGCAGTGAATACCCGAAGAGTCCCTACGAGCAGTACTTC
cdr3_aa: CASSEYPKSPYEQYF

cdr3_length: 13
j_call: TRBJ1-6
d_call: .
v_call: TRBV7-9
clone_size: .
cdr3_nt: TGTGCCAGCAGTGACAGCAATAATTCACCCCTCCACTTT
cdr3_aa: CASSDSNNSPLHF

cdr3_length: 17
j_call: TRBJ1-2
d_call: .
v_call: TRBV2
clone_size: .
cdr3_nt: TGTGCCATCCCCCCTGGACCCCACCGGGGCACTAACTATGGCTACACCTTC
cdr3_aa: CAIPPGPHRGTNYGYTF

cdr3_length: 17
j_call: TRBJ2-7
d_call: TRBD2
v_call: TRBV11-2
clone_size: .
cdr3_nt: TGTGCCAGCAGCTTAGATTTCGAGCGGGGCTACTCCTACGAGCAGTACTTC
cdr3_aa: CASSLDFERGYSYEQYF

cdr3_length: 17
j_call: TRBJ2-1
d_call: .
v_call: TRBV9
clone_size: .
cdr3_nt: TGTGCCAGCAGCGTAGAAGAGGGTGTCCACTTTTACAATGAGCAGTTCTTC
cdr3_aa: CASSVEEGVHFYNEQFF